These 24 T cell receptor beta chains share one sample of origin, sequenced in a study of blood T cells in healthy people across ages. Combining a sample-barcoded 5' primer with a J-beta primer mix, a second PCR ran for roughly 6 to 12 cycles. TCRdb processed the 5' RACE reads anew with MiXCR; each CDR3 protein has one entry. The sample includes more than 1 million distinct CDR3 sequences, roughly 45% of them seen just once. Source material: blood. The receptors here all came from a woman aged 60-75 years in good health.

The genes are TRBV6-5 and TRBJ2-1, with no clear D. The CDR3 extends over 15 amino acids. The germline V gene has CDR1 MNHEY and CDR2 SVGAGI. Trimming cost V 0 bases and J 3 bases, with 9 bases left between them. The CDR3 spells CASSYSMVDYNEQFF. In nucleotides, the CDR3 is TGTGCCAGCAGTTACTCGATGGTGGACTACAATGAGCAGTTCTTC.

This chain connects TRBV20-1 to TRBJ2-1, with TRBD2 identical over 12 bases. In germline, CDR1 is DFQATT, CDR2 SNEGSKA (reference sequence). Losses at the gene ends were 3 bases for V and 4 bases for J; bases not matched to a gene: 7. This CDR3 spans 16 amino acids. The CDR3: CSARSSSGREYNEQFF. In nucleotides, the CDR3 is TGCAGTGCTAGGTCGTCTAGCGGGAGGGAATACAATGAGCAGTTCTTC.

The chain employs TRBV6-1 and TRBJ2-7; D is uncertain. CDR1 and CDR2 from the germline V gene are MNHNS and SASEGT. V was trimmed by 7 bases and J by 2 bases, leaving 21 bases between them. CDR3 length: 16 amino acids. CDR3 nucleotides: TGTGCCAGCACTCCTCCGCTACTCAGGTTAACCTACGAGCAGTACTTC. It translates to CASTPPLLRLTYEQYF.

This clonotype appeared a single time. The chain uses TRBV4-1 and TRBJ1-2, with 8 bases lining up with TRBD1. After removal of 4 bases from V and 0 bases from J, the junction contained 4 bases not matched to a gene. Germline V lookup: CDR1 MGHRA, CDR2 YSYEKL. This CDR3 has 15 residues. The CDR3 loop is CASSPTTGANYGYTF. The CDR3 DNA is TGCGCCAGCAGCCCTACGACAGGGGCTAACTATGGCTACACCTTC.

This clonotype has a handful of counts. In DNA form, the CDR3 reads TGTGCCAGCAGCTTAGCGGCTCATGGGAACAATGAGCAGTTCTTC. As protein: CASSLAAHGNNEQFF. The rearrangement uses TRBV11-1 and TRBJ2-1; D unclear. Trimming stripped 0 bases from V and 5 bases from J, with 11 bases between. CDR1 and CDR2 (germline): SGHAT, FQDESV (reference sequence). The CDR3 length is 15 residues. The full variable domain, in which reference TRBV11-1 and TRBJ2-1 provide the parts outside the CDR3, is EAEVAQSPRYKITEKSQAVAFWCDPISGHATLYWYRQILGQGPELLVQFQDESVVDDSQLPKDRFSAERLKGVDSTLKIQPAELGDSAMYLCASSLAAHGNNEQFFGPGTRLTVL.

For the CDR3, the DNA is TGTGCCAGCAGCTTGGCCCCTGTTCGAAGCGACCAAGAGACCCAGTACTTC. This codes for CASSLAPVRSDQETQYF. The rearrangement links TRBV5-6 to TRBJ2-5; no reliable D call. CDR1 and CDR2 (germline): SGHDT, YYEEEE. V was pared by 0 bases and J by 0 bases, with 15 bases between. The CDR3 totals 17 residues. The variable domain in full, with the rest retrieved from reference TRBV5-6 and TRBJ2-5, is DAGVTQSPTHLIKTRGQQVTLRCSPKSGHDTVSWYQQALGQGPQFIFQYYEEEERQRGNFPDRFSGHQFPNYSSELNVNALLLGDSALYLCASSLAPVRSDQETQYFGPGTRLLVL.

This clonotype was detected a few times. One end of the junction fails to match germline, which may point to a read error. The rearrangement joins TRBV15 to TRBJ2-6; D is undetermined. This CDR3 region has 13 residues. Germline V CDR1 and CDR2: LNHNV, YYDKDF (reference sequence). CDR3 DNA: TGTGCCACCAGCAGATCTGCGGCCAACGTCCTGACTTTC. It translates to CATSRSAANVLTF.

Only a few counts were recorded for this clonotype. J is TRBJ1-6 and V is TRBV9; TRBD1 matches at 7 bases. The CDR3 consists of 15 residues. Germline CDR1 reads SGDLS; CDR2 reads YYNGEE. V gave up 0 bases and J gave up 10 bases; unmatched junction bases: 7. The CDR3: CASSVVSAGGSPLHF. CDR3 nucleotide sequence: TGTGCCAGCAGCGTAGTTTCGGCAGGGGGATCACCCCTCCACTTT.

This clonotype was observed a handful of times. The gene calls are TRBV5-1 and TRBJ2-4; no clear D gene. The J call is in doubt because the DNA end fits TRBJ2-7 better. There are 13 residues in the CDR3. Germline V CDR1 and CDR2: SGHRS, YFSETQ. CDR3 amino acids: CASSLDGWYEQYF. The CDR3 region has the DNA TGCGCCAGCAGCTTGGATGGGTGGTACGAGCAGTACTTC.

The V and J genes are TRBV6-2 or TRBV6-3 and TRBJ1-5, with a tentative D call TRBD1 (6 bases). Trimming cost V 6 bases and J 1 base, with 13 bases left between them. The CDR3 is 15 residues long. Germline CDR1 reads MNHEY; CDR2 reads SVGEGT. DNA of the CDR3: TGTGCCAGCAGGAAAGGACAGTCAAGCAATCAGCCCCAGCATTTT. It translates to CASRKGQSSNQPQHF.

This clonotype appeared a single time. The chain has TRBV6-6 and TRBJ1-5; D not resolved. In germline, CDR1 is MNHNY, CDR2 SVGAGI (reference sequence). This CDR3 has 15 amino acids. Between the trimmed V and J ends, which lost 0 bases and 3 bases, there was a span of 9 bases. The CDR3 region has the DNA TGTGCCAGCAGTTACTCGACCGGTTTCAATCAGCCCCAGCATTTT. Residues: CASSYSTGFNQPQHF.

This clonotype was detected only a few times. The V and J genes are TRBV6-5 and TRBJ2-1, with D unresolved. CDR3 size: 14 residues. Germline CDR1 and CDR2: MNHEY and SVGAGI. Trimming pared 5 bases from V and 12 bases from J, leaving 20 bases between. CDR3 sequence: CASSRYTGRGTQFF. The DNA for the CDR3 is TGTGCCAGCAGTAGATATACGGGCCGCGGTACGCAGTTCTTC.

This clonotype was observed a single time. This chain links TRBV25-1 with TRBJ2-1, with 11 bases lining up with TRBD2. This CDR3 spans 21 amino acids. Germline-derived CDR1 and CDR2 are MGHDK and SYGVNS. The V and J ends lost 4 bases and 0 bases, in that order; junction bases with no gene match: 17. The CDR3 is CASSVGVTSGSLRSSYNEQFF. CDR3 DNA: TGTGCCAGCAGTGTCGGAGTTACTAGCGGGAGCCTTCGGAGCTCCTACAATGAGCAGTTCTTC.

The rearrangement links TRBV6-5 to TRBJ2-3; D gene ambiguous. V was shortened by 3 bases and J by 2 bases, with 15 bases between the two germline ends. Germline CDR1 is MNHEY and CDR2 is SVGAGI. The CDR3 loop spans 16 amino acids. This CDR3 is CASSYQAPSITDTQYF. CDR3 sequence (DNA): TGTGCCAGCAGTTATCAGGCGCCGAGTATCACAGATACGCAGTATTTT.

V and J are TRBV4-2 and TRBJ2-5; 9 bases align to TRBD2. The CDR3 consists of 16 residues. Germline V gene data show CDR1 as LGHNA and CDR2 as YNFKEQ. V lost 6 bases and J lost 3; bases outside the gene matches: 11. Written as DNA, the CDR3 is TGTGCCAGCAGTCGTGGCGGGAGGGGAAAAGAAGAGACCCAGTACTTC. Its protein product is CASSRGGRGKEETQYF.

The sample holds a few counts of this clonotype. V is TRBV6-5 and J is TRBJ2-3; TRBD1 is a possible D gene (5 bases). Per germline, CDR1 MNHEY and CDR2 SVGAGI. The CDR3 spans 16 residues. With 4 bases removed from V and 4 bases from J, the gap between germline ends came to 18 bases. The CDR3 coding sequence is TGTGCCAGCAGTTGGGGCAGGGCCCGAGGCGCAGATACGCAGTATTTT. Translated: CASSWGRARGADTQYF.

The chain's CDR3 is CASSTPSGRVDEQFF. CDR3 nucleotides: TGTGCCAGCAGTACTCCTAGCGGGAGGGTTGATGAGCAGTTCTTC. The chain links TRBV28 to TRBJ2-1; 12 bases map to TRBD2. The CDR3 consists of 15 residues. Germline CDR1 is MDHEN and CDR2 is SYDVKM. V lost 5 bases, J lost 8 bases, and 7 bases stayed unmatched. Full variable domain (rest looked up from reference TRBV28 and TRBJ2-1): DVKVTQSSRYLVKRTGEKVFLECVQDMDHENMFWYRQDPGLGLRLIYFSYDVKMKEKGDIPEGYSVSREKKERFSLILESASTNQTSMYLCASSTPSGRVDEQFFGPGTRLTVL.

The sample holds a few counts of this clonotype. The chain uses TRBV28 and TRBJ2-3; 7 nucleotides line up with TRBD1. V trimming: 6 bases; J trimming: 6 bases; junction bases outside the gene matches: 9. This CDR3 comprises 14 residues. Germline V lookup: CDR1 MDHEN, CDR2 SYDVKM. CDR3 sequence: CASRYLGQKDTQYF. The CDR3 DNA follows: TGTGCCAGCAGGTATTTGGGACAGAAGGATACGCAGTATTTT.

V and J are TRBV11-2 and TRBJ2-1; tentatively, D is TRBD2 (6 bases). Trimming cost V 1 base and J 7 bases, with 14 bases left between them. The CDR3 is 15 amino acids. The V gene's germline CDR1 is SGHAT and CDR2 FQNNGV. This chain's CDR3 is CASSLGASVGNEQFF. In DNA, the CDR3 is TGTGCCAGCAGCTTAGGTGCTAGCGTGGGGAATGAGCAGTTCTTC.

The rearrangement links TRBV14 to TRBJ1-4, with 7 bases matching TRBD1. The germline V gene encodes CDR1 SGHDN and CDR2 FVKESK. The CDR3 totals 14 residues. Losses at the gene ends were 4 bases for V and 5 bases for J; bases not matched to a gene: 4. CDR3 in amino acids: CASSLGQWNEKLFF. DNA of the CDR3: TGTGCCAGCAGCCTGGGACAGTGGAATGAAAAACTGTTTTTT.

CDR3 loop: CASSVAAGGGAFF. CDR3 coding DNA: TGTGCCAGCAGCGTAGCGGCAGGCGGTGGAGCTTTCTTT. The rearrangement links TRBV9 to TRBJ1-1, with D uncertain. The V gene lost 0 bases and the J gene lost 10 bases, with 13 bases spanning the gap. CDR3 size: 13 residues. The germline V gene encodes CDR1 SGDLS and CDR2 YYNGEE.

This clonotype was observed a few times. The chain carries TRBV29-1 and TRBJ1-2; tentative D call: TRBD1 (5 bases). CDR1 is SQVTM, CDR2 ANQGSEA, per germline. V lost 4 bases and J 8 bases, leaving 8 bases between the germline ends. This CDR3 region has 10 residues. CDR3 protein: CSVVAGGYTF. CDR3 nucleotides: TGCAGCGTTGTGGCAGGGGGCTACACCTTC. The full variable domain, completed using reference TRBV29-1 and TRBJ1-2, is SAVISQKPSRDICQRGTSLTIQCQVDSQVTMMFWYRQQPGQSLTLIATANQGSEATYESGFVIDKFPISRPNLTFSTLTVSNMSPEDSSIYLCSVVAGGYTFGSGTRLTVV.

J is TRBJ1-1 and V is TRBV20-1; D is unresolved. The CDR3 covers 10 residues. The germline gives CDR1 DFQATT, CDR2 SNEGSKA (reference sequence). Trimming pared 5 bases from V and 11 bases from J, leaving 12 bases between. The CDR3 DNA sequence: TGCAGTGCTCAGGTTCTCGAGGCTTTCTTT. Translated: CSAQVLEAFF.

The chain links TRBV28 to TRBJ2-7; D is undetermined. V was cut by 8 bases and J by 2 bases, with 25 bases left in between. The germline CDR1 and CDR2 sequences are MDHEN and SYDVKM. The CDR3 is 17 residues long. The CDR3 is CASDSHEGSNPTYEQYF. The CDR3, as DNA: TGTGCCAGCGACTCCCACGAAGGGTCCAACCCGACCTACGAGCAGTACTTC. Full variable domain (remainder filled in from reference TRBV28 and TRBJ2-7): DVKVTQSSRYLVKRTGEKVFLECVQDMDHENMFWYRQDPGLGLRLIYFSYDVKMKEKGDIPEGYSVSREKKERFSLILESASTNQTSMYLCASDSHEGSNPTYEQYFGPGTRLTVT.